The rows below give T cell receptor beta chains drawn from one sample of a study of T cells in Graves' hyperthyroidism and ophthalmopathy. TCRdb passed the multiplex PCR reads through MiXCR, listing each CDR3 protein once. The data hold about 360,000 distinct CDR3 sequences, with 13% observed a single time. What was sequenced was blood. The receptors were sampled from a woman under 30 with Graves' hyperthyroidism. CDR3s include the opening cysteine and the closing phenylalanine or tryptophan. D genes are given only for firm matches. Some rows have no size entry. The others give once, few or many, or a class for an expanded clone.

CDR3 DNA	CDR3 protein	D gene	clone size	V gene	J gene
TGTGCCAGCACCACGCAGGGTTCCACTGAAGCTTTCTTT	CASTTQGSTEAFF	-	-	TRBV3-1	TRBJ1-1
TGTGCCAGCAGTGGGACACCAATTAATTCACCCCTCCACTTT	CASSGTPINSPLHF	-	many	TRBV2	TRBJ1-6
TGCGCCAGCAGCTTGGATGCGCCTAGCGGGAGAAATGAGCAGTTCTTC	CASSLDAPSGRNEQFF	TRBD2	many	TRBV5-1	TRBJ2-1
TGTGCCAGCAGCTTGGGGAATGGCATTCAGTACTTC	CASSLGNGIQYF	-	-	TRBV5-8	TRBJ2-4
TGCAGTGCGAGAGGGACTGCGACCCAACAAGATACGCAGTATTTT	CSARGTATQQDTQYF	-	many	TRBV20-1	TRBJ2-3
TGTGCCAGCAGTCATATCCCGGGAGGGAACACCGGGGAGCTGTTTTTT	CASSHIPGGNTGELFF	TRBD2	-	TRBV7-9	TRBJ2-2
TGTGCCAGCAGCTTGGCGAGGGTCGGGTATGGCTACACCTTC	CASSLARVGYGYTF	-	few	TRBV5-8	TRBJ1-2
TGTGCCAGCAGCCACTCGACTAGCGGGTTGCAAGAGACCCAGTACTTC	CASSHSTSGLQETQYF	TRBD2	-	TRBV11-3	TRBJ2-5
TGTGCCAGCAGCCTCGAATCCCAACACAGGGGCCCCATGTCCTACGAGCAGTACTTC	CASSLESQHRGPMSYEQYF	TRBD1	many	TRBV7-2	TRBJ2-7
TGTGCCAGCAGTGAGTCTCGCAGATTTGCCGACAATGAGCAGTTCTTC	CASSESRRFADNEQFF	-	many	TRBV2	TRBJ2-1
TGCAGTGCTCCCGCCGACATTTCCTACGAGCAGTACTTC	CSAPADISYEQYF	-	many	TRBV20-1	TRBJ2-7
TGTGCCACCTTGGACAGAAAATTATATTCGAACACTGAAGCTTTCTTT	CATLDRKLYSNTEAFF	-	many	TRBV6-2/TRBV6-3	TRBJ1-1
TGTGCCAACAGTGGCAGGGTTTTTGAAGCTTTCTTT	CANSGRVFEAFF	-	few	TRBV6-2/TRBV6-3	TRBJ1-1
TGTGCCAGCTCACCATCGGAGGGTAATGGGGCCAACGTCCTGACTTTC	CASSPSEGNGANVLTF	-	-	TRBV18	TRBJ2-6